This TCR beta chain comes out of a study of cytomegalovirus exposure and HLA in healthy donors. The study ran its PCR with 60 Vbeta and 13 Jbeta primers. The data were produced by immunoSEQ multiplex PCR, yet TCRdb's version contains in-frame clones alone and is incomplete. The sample includes about 190,000 clones, 84% seen only once; the top ten take around 0.25%. Though nominally healthy at sampling, donors likely had unrecorded immune exposures. Whole-study results and caveats: Confirmation was obtained in vitro that a few CMV-associated chains are specific for CMV antigens. Segments of the TCR beta V type were, in most cases, productive about 87% or about 30% of the time in an earlier analysis. Later work found most CMV-associated TCR beta chains apparently HLA-restricted.

V lost 7 bases and J lost 7, with 15 bases in between. The CDR3 is 12 residues long. CDR1 and CDR2 from the germline V gene are SGHDT and YYEEEE. About this clone: Its target is not known.

This receptor was taken from a boy between 10 and 17 years old in good health and CMV-seronegative. The sequencing input was PBMCs. The V and J genes are TRBV5-6 and TRBJ2-7; a possible D gene is TRBD2 (6 bases). In DNA, the CDR3 is TGTGCCAGCGGGGCTAGCGCGGGTGAGCAGTACTTC. Translation: CASGASAGEQYF.